The TCR beta chain under discussion was sequenced for a study of T cells after yellow fever vaccination. There are 15 residues in the CDR3. V lost 10 bases to trimming and J lost 2 bases, with 20 bases between them. Germline CDR1 and CDR2: MNHNS and SASEGT. TCR cDNA was made by 5'RACE template switching, adding a universal primer site and UMIs. From the 5' RACE reads, TCRdb called clonotypes with MiXCR, one entry per CDR3 protein. The top ten clones hold roughly 18% of a sample with roughly 340,000 distinct CDR3 sequences, 8.7% of them seen once. The origin of this receptor is a man in his late teens or twenties who received the YFV17D yellow fever vaccine. The material was PBMCs, obtained on the day of the first yellow fever vaccination. The J gene is TRBJ1-2, the V gene TRBV6-1, with a tentative D call TRBD1 (6 bases). CDR3: CATPYRGQFNYGYTF. The CDR3 nucleotides are TGTGCCACCCCTTATAGAGGACAGTTCAACTATGGCTACACCTTC.